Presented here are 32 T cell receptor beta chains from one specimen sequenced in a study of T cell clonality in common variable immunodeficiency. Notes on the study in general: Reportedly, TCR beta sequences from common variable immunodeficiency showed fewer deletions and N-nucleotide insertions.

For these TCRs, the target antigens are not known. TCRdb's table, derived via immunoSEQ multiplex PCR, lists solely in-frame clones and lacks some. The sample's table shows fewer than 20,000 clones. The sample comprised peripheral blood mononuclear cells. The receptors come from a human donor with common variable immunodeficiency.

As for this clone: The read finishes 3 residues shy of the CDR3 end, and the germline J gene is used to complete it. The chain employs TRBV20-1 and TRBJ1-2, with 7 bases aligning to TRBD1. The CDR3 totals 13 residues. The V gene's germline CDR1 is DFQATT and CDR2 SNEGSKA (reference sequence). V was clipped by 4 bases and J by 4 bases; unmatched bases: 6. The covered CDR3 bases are TGCAGTGCTATTCGACAGGGTGGCTATGGC. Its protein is CSAIRQGGYG. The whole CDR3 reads CSAIRQGGYGYTF.

CDR3 sequence: CASSAQGARKTQYF. The sequenced part of the CDR3 DNA is TGTGCCAGCAGCGCGCAGGGGGCTCGAAAGACC. The chain recombines TRBV7-2 with TRBJ2-5; 8 nucleotides align to TRBD1. The DNA ends 3 residues before the CDR3 does, and the rest of the CDR3 is filled in from the germline J gene. With 5 bases clipped from V and 6 bases from J, the junction kept 8 bases outside the gene matches. Germline values: CDR1 SGHTA, CDR2 FQGNSA. The CDR3 spans 14 residues.

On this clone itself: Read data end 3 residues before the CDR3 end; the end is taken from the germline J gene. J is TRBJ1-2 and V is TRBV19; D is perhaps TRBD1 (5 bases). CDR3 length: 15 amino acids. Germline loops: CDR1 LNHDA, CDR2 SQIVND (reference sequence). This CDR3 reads CASSHPLGGIGGYTF. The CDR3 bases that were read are TGTGCCAGTAGTCATCCCCTGGGGGGAATTGGGGGC.

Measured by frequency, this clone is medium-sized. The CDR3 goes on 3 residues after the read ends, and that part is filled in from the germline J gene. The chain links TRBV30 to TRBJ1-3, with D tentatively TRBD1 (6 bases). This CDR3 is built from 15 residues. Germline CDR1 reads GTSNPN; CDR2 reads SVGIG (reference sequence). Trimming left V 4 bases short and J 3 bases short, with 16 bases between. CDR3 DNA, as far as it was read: TGTGCCTGGATGAAGTGGGGGGGCGTTGGAAACACC. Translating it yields CAWMKWGGVGNT. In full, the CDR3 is CAWMKWGGVGNTIYF.

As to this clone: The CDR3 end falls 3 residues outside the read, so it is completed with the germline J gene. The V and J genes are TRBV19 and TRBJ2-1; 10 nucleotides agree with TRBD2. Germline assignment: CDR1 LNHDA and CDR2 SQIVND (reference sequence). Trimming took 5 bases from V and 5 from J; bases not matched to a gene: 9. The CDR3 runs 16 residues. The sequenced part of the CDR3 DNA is TGTGCCAGTAGTTTCATCCGGACTAGCGGTAACAATGAG. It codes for CASSFIRTSGNNE. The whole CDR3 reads CASSFIRTSGNNEQFF. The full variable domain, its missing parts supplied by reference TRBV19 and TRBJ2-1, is DGGITQSPKYLFRKEGQNVTLSCEQNLNHDAMYWYRQDPGQGLRLIYYSQIVNDFQKGDIAEGYSVSREKKESFPLTVTSAQKNPTAFYLCASSFIRTSGNNEQFFGPGTRLTVL.

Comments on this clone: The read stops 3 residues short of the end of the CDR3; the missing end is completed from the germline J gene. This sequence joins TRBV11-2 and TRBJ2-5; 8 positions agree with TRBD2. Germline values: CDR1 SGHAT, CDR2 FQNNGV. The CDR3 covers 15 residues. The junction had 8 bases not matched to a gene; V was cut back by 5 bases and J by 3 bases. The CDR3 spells CASSPYDGGEETQYF. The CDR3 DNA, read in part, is TGTGCCAGCAGCCCCTATGACGGGGGGGAAGAGACC. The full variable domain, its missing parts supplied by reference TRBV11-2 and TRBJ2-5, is EAGVAQSPRYKIIEKRQSVAFWCNPISGHATLYWYQQILGQGPKLLIQFQNNGVVDDSQLPKDRFSAERLKGVDSTLKIQPAKLEDSAVYLCASSPYDGGEETQYFGPGTRLLVL.

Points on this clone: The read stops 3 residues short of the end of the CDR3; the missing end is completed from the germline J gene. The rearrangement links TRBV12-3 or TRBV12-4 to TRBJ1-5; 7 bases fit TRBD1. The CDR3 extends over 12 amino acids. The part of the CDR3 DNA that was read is TGTGCCAGCAGTTACACAGGGGACCCC. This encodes CASSYTGDP. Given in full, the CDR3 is CASSYTGDPQHF.

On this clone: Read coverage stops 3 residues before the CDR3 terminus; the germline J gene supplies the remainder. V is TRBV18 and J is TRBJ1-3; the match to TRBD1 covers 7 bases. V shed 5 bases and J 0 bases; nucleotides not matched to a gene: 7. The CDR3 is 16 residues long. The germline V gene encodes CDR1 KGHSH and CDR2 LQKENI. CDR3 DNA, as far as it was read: TGTGCCAGCTCAGGAGACAGGGACTTCTCTGGAAACACC. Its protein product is CASSGDRDFSGNT. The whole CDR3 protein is CASSGDRDFSGNTIYF. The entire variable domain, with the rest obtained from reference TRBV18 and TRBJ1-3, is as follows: NAGVMQNPRHLVRRRGQEARLRCSPMKGHSHVYWYRQLPEEGLKFMVYLQKENIIDESGMPKERFSAEFPKEGPSILRIQQVVRGDSAAYFCASSGDRDFSGNTIYFGEGSWLTVV.

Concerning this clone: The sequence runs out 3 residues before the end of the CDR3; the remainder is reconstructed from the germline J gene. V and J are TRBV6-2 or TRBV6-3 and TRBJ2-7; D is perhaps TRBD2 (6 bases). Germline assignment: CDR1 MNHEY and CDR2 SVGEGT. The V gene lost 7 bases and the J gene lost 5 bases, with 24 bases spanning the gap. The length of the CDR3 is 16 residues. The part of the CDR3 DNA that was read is TGTGCCAGCACCAAACTTAGGTCGGGGGTAAGGAACGAG. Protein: CASTKLRSGVRNE. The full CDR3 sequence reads CASTKLRSGVRNEQYF.

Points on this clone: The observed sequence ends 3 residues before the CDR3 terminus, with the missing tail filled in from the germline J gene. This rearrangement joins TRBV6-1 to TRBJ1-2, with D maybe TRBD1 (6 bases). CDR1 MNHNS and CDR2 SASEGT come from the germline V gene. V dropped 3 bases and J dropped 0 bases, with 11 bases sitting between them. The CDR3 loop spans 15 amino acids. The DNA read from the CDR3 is TGTGCCAGCAGTGATCAACAGGGTGCTAACTATGGC. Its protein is CASSDQQGANYG. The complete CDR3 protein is CASSDQQGANYGYTF.

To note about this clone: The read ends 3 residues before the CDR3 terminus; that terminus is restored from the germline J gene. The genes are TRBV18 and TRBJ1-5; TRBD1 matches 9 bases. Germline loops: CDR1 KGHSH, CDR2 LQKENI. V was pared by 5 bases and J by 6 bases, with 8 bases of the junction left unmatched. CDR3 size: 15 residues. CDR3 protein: CASSARTGAGQPQHF. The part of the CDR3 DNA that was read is TGTGCCAGCTCAGCGAGGACAGGGGCGGGTCAGCCC.

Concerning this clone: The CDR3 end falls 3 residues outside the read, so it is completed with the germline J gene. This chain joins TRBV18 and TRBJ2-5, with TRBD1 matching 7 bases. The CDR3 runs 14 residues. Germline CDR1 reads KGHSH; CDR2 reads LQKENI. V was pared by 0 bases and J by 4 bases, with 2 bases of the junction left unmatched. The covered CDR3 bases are TGTGCCAGCTCACCACCTGGGGACAGAGAGACC. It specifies CASSPPGDRET. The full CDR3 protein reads CASSPPGDRETQYF.

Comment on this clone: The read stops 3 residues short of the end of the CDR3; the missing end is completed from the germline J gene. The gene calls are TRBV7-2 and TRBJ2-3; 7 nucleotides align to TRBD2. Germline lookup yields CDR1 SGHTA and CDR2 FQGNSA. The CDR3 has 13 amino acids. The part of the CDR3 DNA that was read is TGTGCCAGCAGCTCTCCACTCCGGGGGGCG. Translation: CASSSPLRGA. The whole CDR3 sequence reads CASSSPLRGAQYF.

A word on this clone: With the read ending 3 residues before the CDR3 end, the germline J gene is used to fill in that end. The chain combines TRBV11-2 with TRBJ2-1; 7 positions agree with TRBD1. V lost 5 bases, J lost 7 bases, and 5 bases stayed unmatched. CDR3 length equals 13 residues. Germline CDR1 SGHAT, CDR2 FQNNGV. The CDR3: CASSPYRGNEQFF. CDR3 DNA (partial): TGTGCCAGCAGCCCGTACAGGGGTAATGAG.

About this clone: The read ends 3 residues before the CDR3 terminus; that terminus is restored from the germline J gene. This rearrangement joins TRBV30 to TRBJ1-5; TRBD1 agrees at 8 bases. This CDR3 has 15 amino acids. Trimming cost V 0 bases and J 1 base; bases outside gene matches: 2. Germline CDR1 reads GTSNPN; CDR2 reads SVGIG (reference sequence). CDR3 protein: CAWSVRTGSNQPQHF. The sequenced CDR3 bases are TGTGCCTGGAGTGTTAGGACAGGGAGCAATCAGCCC.

CDR3 sequence: CSATRQVYTEAFF. The CDR3 bases that were read are TGCAGTGCAACAAGACAGGTGTACACTGAA. The chain joins TRBV20-1 to TRBJ1-1; tentatively, D is TRBD1 (6 bases). With the read ending 3 residues before the CDR3 end, the germline J gene is used to fill in that end. Germline V gene data show CDR1 as DFQATT and CDR2 as SNEGSKA (reference sequence). The V end was cut by 6 bases, the J end by 3 bases, with 14 bases between. There are 13 residues in the CDR3.

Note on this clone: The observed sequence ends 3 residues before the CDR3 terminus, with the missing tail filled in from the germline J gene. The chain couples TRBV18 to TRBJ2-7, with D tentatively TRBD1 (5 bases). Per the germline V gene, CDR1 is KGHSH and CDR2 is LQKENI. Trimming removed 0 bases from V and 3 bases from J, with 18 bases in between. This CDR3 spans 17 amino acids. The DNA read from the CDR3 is TGTGCCAGCTCACCACCGAGCCCCCGTGGGGCCTTCTACGAG. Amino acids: CASSPPSPRGAFYE. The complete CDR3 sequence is CASSPPSPRGAFYEQYF. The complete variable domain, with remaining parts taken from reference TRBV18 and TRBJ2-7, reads NAGVMQNPRHLVRRRGQEARLRCSPMKGHSHVYWYRQLPEEGLKFMVYLQKENIIDESGMPKERFSAEFPKEGPSILRIQQVVRGDSAAYFCASSPPSPRGAFYEQYFGPGTRLTVT.

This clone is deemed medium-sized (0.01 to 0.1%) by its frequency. The CDR3 reads CAWTTGTSGIGELFF. The part of the CDR3 DNA that was read is TGTGCCTGGACCACCGGGACTAGCGGGATCGGGGAG. The V call is TRBV30, the J call TRBJ2-2, with 13 bases identical to TRBD2. The read finishes 3 residues shy of the CDR3 end, and the germline J gene is used to complete it. Germline V gene data show CDR1 as GTSNPN and CDR2 as SVGIG (reference sequence). The CDR3 runs to 15 residues. V shed 4 bases, J shed 7 bases, and the junction held 6 bases outside the gene matches.

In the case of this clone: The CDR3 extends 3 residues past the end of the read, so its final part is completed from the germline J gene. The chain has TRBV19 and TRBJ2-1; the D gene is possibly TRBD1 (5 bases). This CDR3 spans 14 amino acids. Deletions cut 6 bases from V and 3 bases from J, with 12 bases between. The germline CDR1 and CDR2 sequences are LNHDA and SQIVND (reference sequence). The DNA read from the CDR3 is TGTGCCAGTAGCCCTCCGACAGTCTACAATGAG. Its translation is CASSPPTVYNE. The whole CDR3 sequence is CASSPPTVYNEQFF.

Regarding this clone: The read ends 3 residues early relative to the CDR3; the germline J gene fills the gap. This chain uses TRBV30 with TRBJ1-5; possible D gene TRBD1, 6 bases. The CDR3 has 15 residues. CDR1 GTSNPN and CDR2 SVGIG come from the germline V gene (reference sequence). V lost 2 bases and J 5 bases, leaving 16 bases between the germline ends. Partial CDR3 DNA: TGTGCCTGGAGTTGGGGGGGCGAGGGGGATCAGCCC. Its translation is CAWSWGGEGDQP. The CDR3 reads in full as CAWSWGGEGDQPQHF.

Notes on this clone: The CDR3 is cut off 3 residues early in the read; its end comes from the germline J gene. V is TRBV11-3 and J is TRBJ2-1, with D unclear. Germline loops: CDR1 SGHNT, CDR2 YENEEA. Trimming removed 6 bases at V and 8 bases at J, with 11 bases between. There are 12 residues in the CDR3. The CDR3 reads CASSYNIHEQFF. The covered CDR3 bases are TGTGCCAGCAGTTATAACATACATGAG.

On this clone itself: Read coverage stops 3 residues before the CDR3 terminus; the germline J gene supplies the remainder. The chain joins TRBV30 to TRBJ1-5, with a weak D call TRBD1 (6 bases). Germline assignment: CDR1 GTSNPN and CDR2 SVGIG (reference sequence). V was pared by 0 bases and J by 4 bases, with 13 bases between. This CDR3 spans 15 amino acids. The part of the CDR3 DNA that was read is TGTGCCTGGAGTGTACGGAACAGGGCGAATCAGCCC. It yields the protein CAWSVRNRANQP. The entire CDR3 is CAWSVRNRANQPQHF.

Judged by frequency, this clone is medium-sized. The CDR3 reads CSVVIRYNEQFF. CDR3 DNA, as far as it was read: TGCAGCGTTGTCATACGGTACAATGAG. The chain recombines TRBV29-1 with TRBJ2-1; no definite D call. The read comes to an end 3 residues before the CDR3 does, leaving the germline J gene to fill in the end. The germline V gene has CDR1 SQVTM and CDR2 ANQGSEA. Deletions cut 4 bases from V and 4 bases from J, with 8 bases between. The CDR3 contains 12 residues.

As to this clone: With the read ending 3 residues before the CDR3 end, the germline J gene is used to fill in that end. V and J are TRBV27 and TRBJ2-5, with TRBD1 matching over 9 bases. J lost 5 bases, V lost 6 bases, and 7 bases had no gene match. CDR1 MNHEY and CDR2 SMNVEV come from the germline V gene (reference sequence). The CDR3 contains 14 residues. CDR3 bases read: TGTGCCAGCAGACGGACAGGGGCGATGGAGACC. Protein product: CASRRTGAMET. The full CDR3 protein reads CASRRTGAMETQYF.

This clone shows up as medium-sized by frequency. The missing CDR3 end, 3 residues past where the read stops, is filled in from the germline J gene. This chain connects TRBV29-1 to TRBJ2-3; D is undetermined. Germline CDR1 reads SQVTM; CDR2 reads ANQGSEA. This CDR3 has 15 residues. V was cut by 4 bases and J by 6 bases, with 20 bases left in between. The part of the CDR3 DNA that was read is TGCAGCGTTGGAATAAGGGTAGGGTTGTCGGATACG. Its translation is CSVGIRVGLSDT. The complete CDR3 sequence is CSVGIRVGLSDTQYF.

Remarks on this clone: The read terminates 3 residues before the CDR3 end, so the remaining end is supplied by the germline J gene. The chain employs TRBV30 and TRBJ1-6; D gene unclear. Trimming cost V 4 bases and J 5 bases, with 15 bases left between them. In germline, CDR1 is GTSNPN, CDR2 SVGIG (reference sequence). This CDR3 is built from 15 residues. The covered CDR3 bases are TGTGCCTGGACCCTAGTAGGAATAAATAATTCACCC. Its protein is CAWTLVGINNSP. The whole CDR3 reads CAWTLVGINNSPLHF.

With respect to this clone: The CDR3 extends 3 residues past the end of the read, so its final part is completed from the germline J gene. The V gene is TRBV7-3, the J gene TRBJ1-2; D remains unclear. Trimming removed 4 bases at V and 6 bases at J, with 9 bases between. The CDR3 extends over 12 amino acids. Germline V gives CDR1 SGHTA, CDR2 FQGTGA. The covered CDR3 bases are TGTGCCAGCAGCTCCCCGGGGAATGGC. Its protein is CASSSPGNG. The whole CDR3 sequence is CASSSPGNGYTF.

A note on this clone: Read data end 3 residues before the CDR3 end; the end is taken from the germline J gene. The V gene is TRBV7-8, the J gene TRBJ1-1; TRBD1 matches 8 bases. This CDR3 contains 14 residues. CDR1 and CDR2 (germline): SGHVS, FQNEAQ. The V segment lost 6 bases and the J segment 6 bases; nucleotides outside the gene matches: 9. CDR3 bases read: TGTGCCAGCAGGGGGGACAGGCGATGGGCTGAA. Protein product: CASRGDRRWAE. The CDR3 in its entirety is CASRGDRRWAEAFF.

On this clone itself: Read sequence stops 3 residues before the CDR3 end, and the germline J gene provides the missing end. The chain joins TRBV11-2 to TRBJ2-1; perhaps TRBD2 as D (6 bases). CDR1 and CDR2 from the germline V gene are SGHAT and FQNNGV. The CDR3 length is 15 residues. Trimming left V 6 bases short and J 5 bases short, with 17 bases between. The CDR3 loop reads CASSLYGTLNNEQFF. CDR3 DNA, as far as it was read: TGTGCCAGCAGTTTGTATGGGACTCTTAACAATGAG.

The sequenced part of the CDR3 DNA is TGTGCCATCAGTGAAGGTTACAGCTACGAG. Translating it yields CAISEGYSYE. The complete CDR3 reads CAISEGYSYEQYF. The V call is TRBV10-3, the J call TRBJ2-7; D remains ambiguous. The read terminates 3 residues before the CDR3 end, so the remaining end is supplied by the germline J gene. Trimming removed 3 bases from V and 3 bases from J, with 9 bases in between. CDR1 and CDR2 from the germline V gene are ENHRY and SYGVKD. The CDR3 is 13 amino acids.

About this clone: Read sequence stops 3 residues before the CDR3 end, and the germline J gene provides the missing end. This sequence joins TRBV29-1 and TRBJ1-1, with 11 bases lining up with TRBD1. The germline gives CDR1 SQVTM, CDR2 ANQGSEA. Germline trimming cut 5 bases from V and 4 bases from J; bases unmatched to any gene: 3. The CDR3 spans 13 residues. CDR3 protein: CSVLGTGGTEAFF. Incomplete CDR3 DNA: TGCAGCGTTCTCGGGACAGGGGGCACTGAA.

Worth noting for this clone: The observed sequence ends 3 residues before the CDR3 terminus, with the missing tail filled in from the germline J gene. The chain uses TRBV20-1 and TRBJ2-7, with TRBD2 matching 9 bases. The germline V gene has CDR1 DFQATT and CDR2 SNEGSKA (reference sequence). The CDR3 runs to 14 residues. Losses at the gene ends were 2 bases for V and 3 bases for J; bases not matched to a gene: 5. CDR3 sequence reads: CSARRLAADYEQYF. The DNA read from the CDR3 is TGCAGTGCTAGACGACTAGCGGCTGACTACGAG.